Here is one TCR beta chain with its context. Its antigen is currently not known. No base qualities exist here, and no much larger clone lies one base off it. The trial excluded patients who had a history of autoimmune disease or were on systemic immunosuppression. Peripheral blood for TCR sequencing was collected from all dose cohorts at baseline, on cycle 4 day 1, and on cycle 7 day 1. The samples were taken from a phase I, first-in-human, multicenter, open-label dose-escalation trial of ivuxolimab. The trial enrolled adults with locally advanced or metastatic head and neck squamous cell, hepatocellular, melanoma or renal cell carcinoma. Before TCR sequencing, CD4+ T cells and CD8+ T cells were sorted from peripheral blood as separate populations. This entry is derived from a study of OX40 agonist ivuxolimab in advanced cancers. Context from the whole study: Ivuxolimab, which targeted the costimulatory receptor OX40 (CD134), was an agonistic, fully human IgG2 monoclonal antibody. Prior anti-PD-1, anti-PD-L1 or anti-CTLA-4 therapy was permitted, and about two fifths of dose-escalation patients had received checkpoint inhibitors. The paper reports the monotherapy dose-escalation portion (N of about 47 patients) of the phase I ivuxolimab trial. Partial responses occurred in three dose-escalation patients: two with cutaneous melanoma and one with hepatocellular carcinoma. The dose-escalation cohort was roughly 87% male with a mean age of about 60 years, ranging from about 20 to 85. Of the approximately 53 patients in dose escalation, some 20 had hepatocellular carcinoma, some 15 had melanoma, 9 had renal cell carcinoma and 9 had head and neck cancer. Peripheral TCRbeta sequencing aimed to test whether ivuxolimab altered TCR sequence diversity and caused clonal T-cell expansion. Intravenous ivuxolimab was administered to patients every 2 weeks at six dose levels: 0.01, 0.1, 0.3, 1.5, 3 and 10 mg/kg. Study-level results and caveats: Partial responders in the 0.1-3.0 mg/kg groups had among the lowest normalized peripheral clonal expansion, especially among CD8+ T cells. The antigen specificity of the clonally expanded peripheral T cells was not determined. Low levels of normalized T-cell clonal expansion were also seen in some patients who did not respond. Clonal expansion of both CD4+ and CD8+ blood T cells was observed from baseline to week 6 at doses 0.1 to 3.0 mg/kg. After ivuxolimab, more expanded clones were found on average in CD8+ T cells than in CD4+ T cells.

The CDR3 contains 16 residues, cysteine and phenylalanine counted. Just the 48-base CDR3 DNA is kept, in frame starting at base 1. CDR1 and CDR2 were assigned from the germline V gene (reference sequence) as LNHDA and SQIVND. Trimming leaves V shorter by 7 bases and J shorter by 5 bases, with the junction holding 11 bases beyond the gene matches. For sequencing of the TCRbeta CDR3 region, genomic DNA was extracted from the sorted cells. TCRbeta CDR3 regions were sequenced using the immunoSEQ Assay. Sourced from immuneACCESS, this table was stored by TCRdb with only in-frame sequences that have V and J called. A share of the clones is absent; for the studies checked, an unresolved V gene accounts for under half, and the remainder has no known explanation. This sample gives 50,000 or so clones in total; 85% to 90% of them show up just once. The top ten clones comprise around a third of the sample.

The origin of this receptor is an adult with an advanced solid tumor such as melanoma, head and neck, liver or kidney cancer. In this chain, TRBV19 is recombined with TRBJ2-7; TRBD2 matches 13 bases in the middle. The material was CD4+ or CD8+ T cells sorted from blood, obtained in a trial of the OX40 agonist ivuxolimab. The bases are TGTGCCAGTATCCAACTAGCGGGGGGGCCTTTTCACGAGCAGTACTTC. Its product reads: CASIQLAGGPFHEQYF.